A single sample gave rise to the 2 T cell receptor beta chains below, sequenced in a study of OX40 agonist ivuxolimab in advanced cancers. Sequencing used immunoSEQ multiplex PCR; TCRdb keeps in-frame clones, though not all of them. The sample lists 25,000 or so clones; just under 75% were seen once. Sequencing was performed on CD4+ or CD8+ T cells sorted from blood, taken in a trial of the OX40 agonist ivuxolimab. The receptors shown here come from an adult with an advanced solid tumor such as melanoma, head and neck, liver or kidney cancer.

The chain is built from TRBV10-3 and TRBJ1-1; perhaps TRBD1 as D (6 bases). The ends were cut back, 2 bases at V and 1 base at J, with 14 bases in the middle. This CDR3 has 16 amino acids. CDR1 and CDR2 (germline): ENHRY, SYGVKD. The CDR3 spells CAISETQQGSNTEAFF. In DNA form, the CDR3 reads TGTGCCATCAGTGAGACCCAACAGGGTTCGAACACTGAAGCTTTCTTT.

The gene calls are TRBV7-6 and TRBJ1-4; tentative D call: TRBD1 (5 bases). CDR1 is SGHVS, CDR2 FNYEAQ, per germline. Trimming removed 1 base from V and 7 bases from J, with 10 bases in between. The CDR3 extends over 14 amino acids. The CDR3 is CASSLGGRGEKLFF. The CDR3 DNA follows: TGTGCCAGCAGCTTAGGGGGAAGGGGTGAAAAACTGTTTTTT.